This is a list of T cell receptor beta chains from one sample in a study of cytomegalovirus exposure and HLA in healthy donors. Sequenced by immunoSEQ multiplex PCR; TCRdb stores in-frame clones only, minus some. The table includes a few hundred thousand clones, 85% to 90% detected once. Sequenced: PBMCs. The source is a young woman in good health and CMV-seronegative. Both conserved end residues are part of each CDR3. Fields, in order: clone size, J gene, V gene, D gene, CDR3 protein, CDR3 DNA. The D gene is left open where the match is weak. Some rows have no size entry. The others give once, few or many, or a class for an expanded clone.

>NA|TRBJ2-1|TRBV6-6|NA
CASSLKTSKDYNEQFF
TGTGCCAGCAGTTTAAAGACATCTAAAGACTACAATGAGCAGTTCTTC
>NA|TRBJ1-2|TRBV4-3|NA
CASSQGTGQMSFYGYTF
TGCGCCAGCAGCCAAGGAACCGGACAGATGTCTTTCTATGGCTACACCTTC
>NA|TRBJ2-5|TRBV19|NA
CASSMIRQQETQYF
TGTGCCAGTAGTATGATTCGACAGCAAGAGACCCAGTACTTC
>NA|TRBJ2-6|TRBV6-7|TRBD1
CASSQGQVLSGANVLTF
TGTGCCAGCAGTCAGGGACAGGTTCTCTCTGGGGCCAACGTCCTGACTTTC
>NA|TRBJ1-5|TRBV2|NA
CASSAGFSNQPQHF
TGTGCCAGCAGTGCGGGGTTTAGTAATCAGCCCCAGCATTTT
>NA|TRBJ2-1|TRBV10-3|TRBD2
CAISPSGGANEQFF
TGTGCCATCAGCCCTAGCGGGGGGGCTAATGAGCAGTTCTTC
>NA|TRBJ1-2|TRBV7-9|NA
CASSLGQIYGYTF
TGTGCCAGCAGCTTAGGGCAGATCTATGGCTACACCTTC
>NA|TRBJ1-6|TRBV5-5|NA
CASSGAGNSPLHF
TGTGCCAGCAGCGGGGCAGGTAATTCACCCCTCCACTTT
>NA|TRBJ1-3|TRBV5-1|NA
CASTPGSGNTIYF
TGCGCCAGCACCCCAGGCTCTGGAAACACCATATATTTT
>NA|TRBJ2-7|TRBV9|TRBD2
CASSGNGGDYEQYF
TGTGCCAGCAGCGGAAACGGGGGGGACTACGAGCAGTACTTC
>NA|TRBJ2-5|TRBV6-5|NA
CASTPLGQQETQYF
TGTGCCAGCACACCCCTAGGACAGCAAGAGACCCAGTACTTC
>NA|TRBJ1-1|TRBV6-5|TRBD1
CASSYPGGNTEAFF
TGTGCCAGCAGTTACCCAGGGGGGAACACTGAAGCTTTCTTT
>NA|TRBJ2-7|TRBV6-5|NA
CASSYNRNSYEQYF
TGTGCCAGCAGTTACAACAGGAACTCCTACGAGCAGTACTTC
>NA|TRBJ2-2|TRBV7-2|NA
CASSPWEASDRTGELFF
TGTGCCAGCAGCCCCTGGGAGGCTAGCGACCGCACCGGGGAGCTGTTTTTT
>NA|TRBJ1-1|TRBV10-2|TRBD1
CASSESRGWNTEAFF
TGCGCCAGCAGTGAATCCAGGGGGTGGAACACTGAAGCTTTCTTT
>NA|TRBJ1-2|TRBV27|NA
CASGQSRQGYTF
TGTGCCAGTGGCCAATCGAGGCAGGGCTACACCTTC
>NA|TRBJ2-3|TRBV29-1|TRBD2
CSVVSGIYTDTQYF
TGCAGCGTTGTTAGCGGGATTTACACAGATACGCAGTATTTT
>NA|TRBJ2-3|TRBV5-1|TRBD2
CASSLARAGVTSTDTQYF
TGCGCCAGCAGCTTGGCCAGAGCGGGGGTGACTAGCACAGATACGCAGTATTTT
>few|TRBJ1-5|TRBV4-1|NA
CASSQAGLNQPQHF
TGCGCCAGCAGCCAAGCTGGACTCAATCAGCCCCAGCATTTT
>NA|TRBJ2-2|TRBV6-1|TRBD2
CASITSGNTGELFF
TGTGCCAGCATAACTAGCGGAAACACCGGGGAGCTGTTTTTT
>NA|TRBJ1-1|TRBV29-1|NA
CSVEDPQNTEAFF
TGCAGCGTTGAAGACCCCCAGAACACTGAAGCTTTCTTT
>NA|TRBJ2-1|TRBV7-2|NA
CASSLRADYNEQFF
TGTGCCAGCAGCTTGAGGGCGGACTACAATGAGCAGTTCTTC
>NA|TRBJ2-1|TRBV5-6|NA
CASSLGVNEQFF
TGTGCCAGCAGCTTGGGCGTTAATGAGCAGTTCTTC
>NA|TRBJ1-1|TRBV29-1|NA
CSVDEGGGRTFF
TGCAGCGTTGACGAAGGGGGGGGGAGAACTTTCTTT
>NA|TRBJ1-4|TRBV5-6|NA
CASSKRPGLLNEKLFF
TGTGCCAGCAGCAAAAGACCGGGACTCTTGAATGAAAAACTGTTTTTT
>few|TRBJ2-7|TRBV28|TRBD1
CASLGQGVHEQYF
TGTGCCAGCTTAGGACAGGGGGTCCACGAGCAGTACTTC
>NA|TRBJ2-7|TRBV7-6|TRBD2
CASSPRGYGGAYEQYF
TGTGCCAGCAGCCCCCGGGGGTACGGGGGGGCTTACGAGCAGTACTTC
>NA|TRBJ1-6|TRBV18|NA
CASSPLDNSPLHF
TGTGCCAGCTCACCACTAGATAATTCACCCCTCCACTTT
>NA|TRBJ2-7|TRBV28|TRBD2
CASTTGTTYEQYF
TGTGCCAGCACCACCGGGACTACCTACGAGCAGTACTTC
>NA|TRBJ2-3|TRBV4-2|TRBD2
CASSQDVGRGGRDTQYF
TGTGCCAGCAGCCAAGACGTGGGGCGGGGGGGCCGAGATACGCAGTATTTT
>NA|TRBJ1-4|TRBV6-1|TRBD1
CASSAWTGGETNEKLFF
TGTGCCAGCAGTGCCTGGACAGGGGGCGAAACTAATGAAAAACTGTTTTTT
>NA|TRBJ1-1|TRBV28|NA
CASSLLTVNTEAFF
TGTGCCAGCAGTTTGTTGACAGTAAACACTGAAGCTTTCTTT
>NA|TRBJ1-4|TRBV28|TRBD1
CASSPDRENEKLFF
TGTGCCAGCAGCCCTGACAGGGAGAATGAAAAACTGTTTTTT
>NA|TRBJ1-1|TRBV30|TRBD1
CAWSWDRLTEAFF
TGTGCCTGGAGTTGGGACAGACTCACTGAAGCTTTCTTT
>NA|TRBJ2-7|TRBV15|NA
CATSVTQGYEQYF
TGTGCCACCAGCGTGACACAGGGCTACGAGCAGTACTTC